The source of this T cell receptor (beta chain) is a study of blood T cell repertoires in COVID-19. The V gene lost 5 bases and the J gene lost 0 bases, with 19 bases spanning the gap. Per germline, CDR1 KGHDR and CDR2 SFDVKD. The CDR3 runs 18 residues. Clones were sequenced by immunoSEQ multiplex PCR, and TCRdb holds only the in-frame ones, with some missing. In the table there are about 160,000 clones, more than 70% of which are singletons. This receptor was identified in a man in his 60s who had recovered from COVID-19. What was sequenced was PBMCs or T cells enriched from blood (not recorded which). The V call is TRBV24-1, the J call TRBJ2-1; TRBD2 is a possible D gene (6 bases). The CDR3 DNA is TGTGCCACCAGTGGCCTGGTGATAGTGGGAGGCTCCTACAATGAGCAGTTCTTC. Its translation: CATSGLVIVGGSYNEQFF.